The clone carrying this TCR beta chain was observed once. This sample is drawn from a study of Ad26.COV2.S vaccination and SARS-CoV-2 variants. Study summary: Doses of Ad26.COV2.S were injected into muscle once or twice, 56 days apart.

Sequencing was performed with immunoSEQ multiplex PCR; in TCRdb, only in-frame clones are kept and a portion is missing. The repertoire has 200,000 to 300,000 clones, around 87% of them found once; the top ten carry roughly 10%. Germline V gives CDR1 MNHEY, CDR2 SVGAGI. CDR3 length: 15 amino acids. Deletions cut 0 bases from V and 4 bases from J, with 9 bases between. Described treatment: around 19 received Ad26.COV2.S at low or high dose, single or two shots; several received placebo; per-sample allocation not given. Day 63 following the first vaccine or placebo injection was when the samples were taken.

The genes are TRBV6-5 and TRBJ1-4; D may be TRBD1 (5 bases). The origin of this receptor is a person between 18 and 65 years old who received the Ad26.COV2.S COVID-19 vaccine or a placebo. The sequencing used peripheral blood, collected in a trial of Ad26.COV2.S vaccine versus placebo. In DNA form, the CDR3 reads TGTGCCAGCAGTTACTCGACAGCAAGTAATGAAAAACTGTTTTTT. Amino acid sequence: CASSYSTASNEKLFF.